The T cell receptor (beta chain) under discussion was sequenced for a study of T cell repertoires in aging, cancer and after chemotherapy (dated by TCRdb to about 2019). Background for the entire study: Donors spanned six age groups from 30 or younger to 70 or older, with at least three individuals per group. Control TCR repertoires from healthy donors were recorded across several months to years, and re-sampling revealed clear clonal overlap. The full dataset contained millions of TCR reads. To look at immunoaging and at how T cells reconstitute after chemotherapy, the study profiled TCR beta repertoires in peripheral blood from both healthy donors and cancer patients. The cohort comprised 200 to 250 cancer patients, approximately 91 with hematological and approximately 120 with solid cancers, plus 95 healthy donors as a reference group.

From the cysteine up to the phenylalanine, the CDR3 has a length of 14 residues. The retained sequence is limited to the CDR3, 42 bases, with the frame set at the first base. The germline V and J ends show losses of 6 bases and 0 bases respectively, and no gene match explains 4 bases of the junction. The germline V gene sets CDR1 to MNHEY and CDR2 to SVGEGT. Rearranged TRB sequences spanning V, D and J segments were amplified by multiplex touch-down PCR using a mixed TRB-A/B primer pool. Two consecutive PCR reactions with Phusion HS II polymerase added Illumina adapters and sample indices to the amplicons. Amplicons were gel-purified using the NucleoSpin Gel and PCR Clean-up kit and were subsequently checked with Qubit and an Agilent 2100 Bioanalyzer. Libraries were sequenced on an Illumina MiSeq using 600-cycle, single-indexed, paired-end runs. The authors' pipeline ran thus. Processing of the TRB sequences was carried out with MiXCR versions 2.12 and 3.0.5. A clone was defined as each unique CDR3 nucleotide sequence, and only productive sequences supported by at least two reads were kept. The repertoire metrics were Shannon diversity, evenness, clonality (calculated as one minus evenness), and diversity profiles parameterized by alpha from 0 to 5. The IGoR algorithm was used to compute generation probabilities of clones in paired pre- and post-chemotherapy samples. The raw public data were reprocessed by TCRdb itself: fastp quality trimming at Q25, MiXCR clonotype calling, in-frame beta chains only. Rows with one shared CDR3 protein collapse into an entry with the most common genes and DNA. These V and J calls derive from TCRdb rather than the authors' analysis. The sample table lists some 6,000 distinct CDR3 sequences, approximately 39% of them with a count of one. Around 47% of the sample rests with the top ten.

Of note for this clonotype: Its antigen remains unidentified. Within one base of it there is no much larger clone, and no base qualities were kept.

Study-wide findings and limitations: In healthy donors, the decline in TCR diversity with age was mainly due to loss of richness, whereas in cancer patients loss of evenness also played a role. Compared with age-matched healthy donors, untreated patients with either hematological or solid cancers had significantly lower TCR diversity in the blood along with higher clonality. According to the authors, the repertoire data do not permit conclusions about immunological memory after chemotherapy. An increase in median generation probability over the chemotherapy interval was observed in both cancer cohorts, suggesting that the repertoire was reconstituted through rebound thymic output.

TCR beta rearrangements were amplified from genomic DNA isolated from peripheral blood, not from sorted cells or RNA. The chain joins TRBV6-2 or TRBV6-3 to TRBJ1-1; TRBD1 fits 7 bases in the junction. The TCR sequence derives from a human donor in good health. Sequenced input: blood. Read as DNA, the sequence is TGTGCCAGCAGGCTAGGGGGCATGAACACTGAAGCTTTCTTT. This sequence encodes CASRLGGMNTEAFF.